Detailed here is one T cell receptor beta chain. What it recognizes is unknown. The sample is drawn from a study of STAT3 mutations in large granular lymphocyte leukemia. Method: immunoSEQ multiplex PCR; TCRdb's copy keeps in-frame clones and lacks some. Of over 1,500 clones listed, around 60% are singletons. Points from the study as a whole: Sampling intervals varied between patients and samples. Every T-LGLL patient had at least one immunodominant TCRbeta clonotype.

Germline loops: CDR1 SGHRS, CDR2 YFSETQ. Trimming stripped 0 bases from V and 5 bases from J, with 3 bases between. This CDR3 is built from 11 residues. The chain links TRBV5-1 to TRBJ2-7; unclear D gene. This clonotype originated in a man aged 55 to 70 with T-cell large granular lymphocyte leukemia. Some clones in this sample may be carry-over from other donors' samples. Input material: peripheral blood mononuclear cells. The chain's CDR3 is CASSLGDEQYF. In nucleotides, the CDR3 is TGCGCCAGCAGCTTGGGAGACGAGCAGTACTTC.